Below, 10 T cell receptor beta chains from the same sample are listed, as sequenced in a study of PD-L1 blockade in urothelial cancer. Sample time point: pretreatment peripheral blood. Produced via immunoSEQ multiplex PCR; TCRdb's table is partial and in-frame only. This sample carries 70,000 or so clones, roughly 88% of them seen once, and the ten largest clones take more than 3.5%. The sample in question was PBMCs, obtained around atezolizumab (anti-PD-L1) treatment. The receptors derive from a man between 65 and 85 years old with urothelial cancer.

This clone occurred a few times. This chain connects TRBV6-1 to TRBJ2-1, with 7 positions matching TRBD2. After removal of 10 bases from V and 0 bases from J, the junction contained 9 bases not matched to a gene. This CDR3 spans 15 amino acids. Germline CDR1 reads MNHNS; CDR2 reads SASEGT. CDR3 sequence (DNA): TGTGCCATCTCAGCGGGATATAGCTCCTACAATGAGCAGTTCTTC. Protein product: CAISAGYSSYNEQFF.

V is TRBV28 and J is TRBJ1-1; D is ambiguous. The CDR3 is made up of 12 amino acids. The V gene's germline CDR1 is MDHEN and CDR2 SYDVKM. V was clipped by 6 bases and J by 5 bases, with 10 bases between them. CDR3 sequence: CASSHTVTEAFF. DNA of the CDR3: TGTGCCAGCAGCCACACAGTAACTGAAGCTTTCTTT.

V is TRBV9 and J is TRBJ2-7; 10 bases line up with TRBD1. CDR3 length equals 16 residues. After removal of 0 bases from V and 0 bases from J, the junction contained 3 bases not matched to a gene. Germline V gene sequence: CDR1 SGDLS, CDR2 YYNGEE. CDR3 in amino acids: CASSVGRTGGSYEQYF. In DNA form, the CDR3 reads TGTGCCAGCAGCGTAGGGAGGACAGGGGGCTCCTACGAGCAGTACTTC. Looking up the rest from reference TRBV9 and TRBJ2-7 gives the full variable domain: DSGVTQTPKHLITATGQRVTLRCSPRSGDLSVYWYQQSLDQGLQFLIQYYNGEERAKGNILERFSAQQFPDLHSELNLSSLELGDSALYFCASSVGRTGGSYEQYFGPGTRLTVT.

The rearrangement links TRBV7-3 to TRBJ2-4; 11 bases agree with TRBD2. Per germline, CDR1 SGHTA and CDR2 FQGTGA. The CDR3 spans 16 residues. V lost 4 bases, J lost 5 bases, and 7 bases stayed unmatched. The CDR3 loop is CASSSPRLAGQNIQYF. CDR3 sequence (DNA): TGTGCCAGCAGCTCTCCAAGACTAGCGGGGCAAAACATTCAGTACTTC.

The V and J genes are TRBV7-8 and TRBJ1-1, with 8 bases aligning to TRBD1. V was clipped by 2 bases and J by 1 base; unmatched bases: 0. Germline CDR1 is SGHVS and CDR2 is FQNEAQ. There are 14 residues in the CDR3. In DNA, the CDR3 is TGTGCCAGCAGCTTAACAGGGGGGAACACTGAAGCTTTCTTT. Protein sequence: CASSLTGGNTEAFF.

V gene TRBV7-6 combines with J gene TRBJ1-3; 7 bases agree with TRBD1. V was pared by 2 bases and J by 0 bases, with 1 base of the junction left unmatched. Germline V gene sequence: CDR1 SGHVS, CDR2 FNYEAQ. This CDR3 contains 15 residues. CDR3 loop: CASSLNRGSGNTIYF. CDR3 DNA sequence: TGTGCCAGCAGCTTAAACAGGGGCTCTGGAAACACCATATATTTT.

The chain is built from TRBV4-2 and TRBJ2-5; 9 bases are shared with TRBD2. V trimming: 0 bases; J trimming: 5 bases; junction bases outside the gene matches: 13. CDR1 is LGHNA, CDR2 YNFKEQ, per germline. This CDR3 spans 18 amino acids. CDR3 sequence (DNA): TGTGCCAGCAGCCAAGATCTTACCGGCGGGAGGGCCGTGGAGACCCAGTACTTC. Protein product: CASSQDLTGGRAVETQYF.

V gene TRBV11-2 combines with J gene TRBJ1-1; 8 positions agree with TRBD1. The junction had 8 bases not matched to a gene; V was cut back by 7 bases and J by 1 base. The CDR3 has 15 residues. The V gene's germline CDR1 is SGHAT and CDR2 FQNNGV. The chain's CDR3 is CASTHLGTGNTEAFF. For the CDR3, the DNA is TGTGCCAGCACCCACCTCGGGACAGGGAACACTGAAGCTTTCTTT.

The CDR3 DNA sequence: TGTGCCAGCAGCTTATCAGACACCGGGGAGCTGTTTTTT. It translates to CASSLSDTGELFF. The chain is built from TRBV11-2 and TRBJ2-2; D remains ambiguous. CDR1 and CDR2 (germline): SGHAT, FQNNGV. Trimming stripped 2 bases from V and 3 bases from J, with 4 bases between. The CDR3 is 13 residues long.

In regard to this clone: Germline and junction disagree at one end, which may indicate a read error. This rearrangement joins TRBV6-1 to TRBJ2-1; D call uncertain. Germline V gives CDR1 MNHNS, CDR2 SASEGT. The CDR3 is 12 residues long. CDR3 nucleotides: TGTGCCAGCTCTCCTCGCTACGATGAGCAGTTCTTC. Protein: CASSPRYDEQFF.